Described below is a single TCR beta chain sequence and its context. Preparing the TCRbeta library involved the use of unique molecular identifiers. TCRdb re-called the PCR reads through MiXCR, storing one row per CDR3 protein. In the table there are 450,000 to 500,000 distinct CDR3 sequences, about 12% of which are singletons. CDR3 size: 15 residues. Germline V gene sequence: CDR1 KGHSH, CDR2 LQKENI. Trimming shortened V by 1 base and J by 4 bases, and 14 bases separated the two germline ends. The data stem from a study of T-cell reconstitution after alpha-beta-depleted transplantation in children. The sample here was PBMCs from the stem cell graft donor, taken from the stem cell graft. The receptor was derived from a human donor who donated a stem cell graft to a child with combined immunodeficiency. The genes are TRBV18 and TRBJ2-7, with D perhaps assigned TRBD1 or TRBD2 (7 bases each). The CDR3 loop reads CASSPQPGGQYEQYF. The DNA for the CDR3 is TGTGCCAGCTCACCACAGCCGGGGGGACAGTACGAGCAGTACTTC.